This entry describes one TCR beta chain. This CDR3 is 14 amino acids long. V shed 3 bases and J shed 5 bases, with 14 bases lying between them. CDR1 SGHVS and CDR2 FQNEAQ come from the germline V gene. The entry originates in a study of long-term antiretroviral therapy in people with HIV. HIV-positive participants were all treated in the United States. The libraries were made with immunoSEQ v3.0 at survey level. Sequencing was designed to cover roughly 35,000-50,000 T-cell genomes in each sample. Clones were read by immunoSEQ multiplex PCR, and TCRdb kept only the in-frame ones, dropping some. Here the sample spans about 28,000 clones, 80% being singletons.

Sequencing used unsorted PBMCs, obtained 0.3 years after starting antiretroviral therapy. This receptor was obtained from a man in his forties with HIV. The V gene is TRBV7-8, the J gene TRBJ2-7; maybe TRBD1 (6 bases). The CDR3 reads CASSFQTGRNEQYF. CDR3 DNA sequence: TGTGCCAGCAGCTTCCAGACAGGAAGGAACGAGCAGTACTTC.